Below are 14 T cell receptor beta chains sequenced from a single sample in a study of neoadjuvant nivolumab and ipilimumab in lung cancer. TCRdb's copy holds only in-frame clones and misses some; the assay was immunoSEQ multiplex PCR. The sample has some 50,000 clones; around 89% are singletons. Specimen: blood, collected before neoadjuvant nivolumab, alone or with ipilimumab. The origin of the receptors is an adult with non-small cell lung cancer. Some clones in this sample may be carry-over from other donors' samples.

The chain combines TRBV7-9 with TRBJ2-7; 9 nucleotides match TRBD2. The germline CDR1 and CDR2 sequences are SEHNR and FQNEAQ (reference sequence). V was clipped by 3 bases and J by 5 bases; unmatched bases: 5. The CDR3 is made up of 14 amino acids. The CDR3 here is CASSFNKRGDEQYF. The CDR3 nucleotides are TGTGCCAGCAGCTTTAACAAGCGGGGGGACGAGCAGTACTTC.

The genes are TRBV5-4 and TRBJ2-2; tentative D call: TRBD1 (6 bases). CDR3 size: 15 residues. Germline lookup yields CDR1 SGHNT and CDR2 YYREEE (reference sequence). The V gene lost 0 bases and the J gene lost 5 bases, with 11 bases spanning the gap. CDR3 DNA: TGTGCCAGCAGCTTGGGGGGGCTTCGGACCGGGGAGCTGTTTTTT. The encoded protein is CASSLGGLRTGELFF.

The chain links TRBV29-1 to TRBJ2-3; TRBD2 matches at 10 bases. The V and J ends lost 6 bases and 1 base, in that order; junction bases with no gene match: 10. This CDR3 has 16 residues. Germline values: CDR1 SQVTM, CDR2 ANQGSEA. The CDR3 loop is CSVSEREGKGTDTQYF. The DNA of the CDR3 is TGCAGCGTATCAGAGCGGGAGGGAAAAGGCACAGATACGCAGTATTTT.

The chain combines TRBV5-1 with TRBJ2-7; D might be TRBD2 (6 bases). V shed 2 bases and J shed 5 bases, with 11 bases lying between them. There are 13 residues in the CDR3. CDR1 and CDR2 (germline): SGHRS, YFSETQ. Here the CDR3 DNA reads TGCGCCAGCAGCTTCGGCAGGGAGGACGAGCAGTACTTC. Its protein product is CASSFGREDEQYF.

This rearrangement joins TRBV15 to TRBJ2-7, with TRBD2 matching over 9 bases. J lost 0 bases, V lost 6 bases, and 6 bases had no gene match. The germline CDR1 and CDR2 sequences are LNHNV and YYDKDF (reference sequence). The CDR3 is 15 residues long. The CDR3 DNA reads as TGTGCCACCAGGAGTAGCGGGAGTGCCTCCTACGAGCAGTACTTC. This sequence encodes CATRSSGSASYEQYF.

This chain connects TRBV6-1 to TRBJ1-1; the D is unclear. The CDR3 extends over 11 amino acids. Germline CDR1 MNHNS, CDR2 SASEGT. Trimming shortened V by 4 bases and J by 5 bases, and 5 bases separated the two germline ends. CDR3 sequence reads: CASSGSTEAFF. CDR3 sequence (DNA): TGTGCCAGCAGTGGCAGTACTGAAGCTTTCTTT.

V gene TRBV5-1 combines with J gene TRBJ2-1; 9 positions match TRBD2. Germline V lookup: CDR1 SGHRS, CDR2 YFSETQ. The CDR3 contains 16 residues. The ends lost 1 base at V and 0 bases at J; junction bases unmatched: 2. The CDR3 coding sequence is TGCGCCAGCAGCTTGCTTAGCGGGAGCTCCTACAATGAGCAGTTCTTC. Residues: CASSLLSGSSYNEQFF.

This chain connects TRBV6-1 to TRBJ2-5; 7 nucleotides align to TRBD2. The ends lost 8 bases at V and 5 bases at J; junction bases unmatched: 2. The CDR3 runs 11 residues. Germline assignment: CDR1 MNHNS and CDR2 SASEGT. CDR3 bases: TGTGCCAGCGGGGAGGGGGAGACCCAGTACTTC. As protein: CASGEGETQYF.

This sequence joins TRBV19 and TRBJ2-7, with 10 bases lining up with TRBD2. The CDR3 runs 16 residues. After removal of 3 bases from V and 3 bases from J, the junction contained 8 bases not matched to a gene. Germline lookup yields CDR1 LNHDA and CDR2 SQIVND (reference sequence). The CDR3 DNA is TGTGCCAGTAGTATCTGGGCTAGCGGGAGTAACTACGAGCAGTACTTC. It codes for CASSIWASGSNYEQYF.

The chain joins TRBV7-3 to TRBJ2-7; 9 bases are shared with TRBD1. Germline CDR1 reads SGHTA; CDR2 reads FQGTGA. The V segment lost 5 bases and the J segment 3 bases; nucleotides outside the gene matches: 8. This CDR3 contains 15 residues. CDR3 in DNA: TGTGCCAGCAGCACATCACCGGGACAGGGCTACGAGCAGTACTTC. Its protein product is CASSTSPGQGYEQYF.

The chain employs TRBV18 and TRBJ2-5, with 7 positions matching TRBD2. Looked up from germline, CDR1 is KGHSH and CDR2 is LQKENI. The CDR3 runs to 15 residues. The V segment lost 3 bases and the J segment 2 bases; nucleotides outside the gene matches: 6. CDR3 region: CASSPAWGGQETQYF. CDR3 in DNA: TGTGCCAGCTCACCTGCCTGGGGAGGGCAAGAGACCCAGTACTTC.

V usage is TRBV7-2 and J usage is TRBJ1-2; D is unresolved. V dropped 7 bases and J dropped 2 bases, with 14 bases sitting between them. This CDR3 is built from 14 residues. The germline gives CDR1 SGHTA, CDR2 FQGNSA. CDR3 protein: CASKTAAVNYGYTF. The CDR3 DNA reads TGTGCCAGCAAGACCGCTGCGGTAAACTATGGCTACACCTTC.

The chain joins TRBV30 to TRBJ2-2, with 11 bases identical to TRBD2. V lost 8 bases to trimming and J lost 5 bases; unmatched junction nucleotides: 10. Germline V gives CDR1 GTSNPN, CDR2 SVGIG (reference sequence). The CDR3 spans 15 residues. CDR3 in amino acids: CAARTSGSRTGELFF. CDR3 nucleotide sequence: TGTGCCGCCCGAACTAGCGGGAGTAGGACCGGGGAGCTGTTTTTT.

The rearrangement uses TRBV5-1 and TRBJ2-1, with TRBD2 matching over 7 bases. Germline CDR1 is SGHRS and CDR2 is YFSETQ. V lost 3 bases, J lost 0 bases, and 3 bases stayed unmatched. This CDR3 region has 15 residues. The CDR3 loop is CASSSSSGSYNEQFF. The DNA of the CDR3 is TGCGCCAGCAGCTCCTCTAGCGGCTCCTACAATGAGCAGTTCTTC.